This T cell receptor (beta chain) was retrieved from a study of OX40 agonist ivuxolimab in advanced cancers. The study sampled blood at baseline, cycle 4 day 1, and cycle 7 day 1. Libraries were prepared by immunoSEQ multiplex PCR; TCRdb keeps only in-frame clonotypes and omits some of them. The sample has some 40,000 clones, about 80% seen once. Germline V lookup: CDR1 SEHNR, CDR2 FQNEAQ (reference sequence). Germline trimming cut 4 bases from V and 2 bases from J; bases unmatched to any gene: 8. The CDR3 has 15 residues. The gene calls are TRBV7-9 and TRBJ2-7; 7 bases match TRBD1. The sample was CD4+ or CD8+ T cells sorted from blood, taken in a trial of the OX40 agonist ivuxolimab. The clonotype comes from an adult with an advanced solid tumor such as melanoma, head and neck, liver or kidney cancer. The CDR3 protein is CASSSTGTDPYEQYF. CDR3 DNA: TGTGCCAGCAGCTCTACCGGGACAGACCCCTACGAGCAGTACTTC.